The 4 T cell receptor beta chains given below trace back to one sample, sequenced in a study of T cells in Graves' hyperthyroidism and ophthalmopathy. Amplified TCR beta CDR3 regions came from RNA transcripts. The HTBI primer set served for first-round RT-PCR of the TCR CDR3. TCRdb reprocessed the multiplex PCR reads with MiXCR, giving one entry per CDR3 protein. The sample includes about 400,000 distinct CDR3 sequences, about 15% of them seen just once. The sample was blood. The source of these receptors is a woman aged 30 to 39 with Graves' hyperthyroidism.

This clonotype was recorded at least ten times. This chain joins TRBV27 and TRBJ2-1, with 12 bases fitting TRBD2. CDR3 length: 16 residues. Germline CDR1 MNHEY, CDR2 SMNVEV (reference sequence). Unmatched junction bases numbered 13, after V lost 6 bases and J lost 10 bases. This chain's CDR3 is CASSPPSGRAVYEQFF. The CDR3, as DNA: TGTGCCAGCAGCCCCCCTAGCGGGAGGGCCGTATACGAGCAGTTCTTC.

This clonotype was seen ten or more times. This chain uses TRBV28 with TRBJ2-2; TRBD1 matches 7 bases. There are 17 residues in the CDR3. CDR1 is MDHEN and CDR2 is SYDVKM in the germline V gene. V was pared by 1 base and J by 5 bases, with 10 bases of the junction left unmatched. CDR3 loop: CASSLSRDRVGTGELFF. As DNA, the CDR3 is TGTGCCAGCAGTTTATCTCGAGACAGGGTAGGGACCGGGGAGCTGTTTTTT. Full variable domain (missing parts from reference TRBV28 and TRBJ2-2): DVKVTQSSRYLVKRTGEKVFLECVQDMDHENMFWYRQDPGLGLRLIYFSYDVKMKEKGDIPEGYSVSREKKERFSLILESASTNQTSMYLCASSLSRDRVGTGELFFGEGSRLTVL.

This clonotype was recorded at least ten times. The chain couples TRBV18 to TRBJ1-5; D is undetermined. Per the germline V gene, CDR1 is KGHSH and CDR2 is LQKENI. V was cut by 2 bases and J by 0 bases, with 8 bases left in between. The CDR3 runs to 15 residues. Here the CDR3 DNA reads TGTGCCAGCTCACCAAATCCCGATAGCAATCAGCCCCAGCATTTT. Its translation is CASSPNPDSNQPQHF.

This clonotype was observed a handful of times. This chain joins TRBV5-1 and TRBJ2-5; a possible D gene is TRBD2 (5 bases). The CDR3 has 12 residues. V dropped 7 bases and J dropped 5 bases, with 12 bases sitting between them. Germline CDR1 reads SGHRS; CDR2 reads YFSETQ. The CDR3 sequence is CASRREGETQYF. CDR3 DNA: TGCGCCAGCCGCCGGGAAGGGGAGACCCAGTACTTC.